These T cell receptor beta chains were read from a single sample in a study of blood T cell repertoires in COVID-19. Sequencing used immunoSEQ multiplex PCR; TCRdb keeps in-frame clones, though not all of them. The sample records 150,000 or so clones, roughly 80% being singletons. Material: peripheral blood. These receptors all stem from a woman in her 70s with acute or convalescent COVID-19. Both conserved end residues are part of each CDR3. The D gene is left open where the match is weak. Clone size appears in some rows only: once, few, many, or a class for an expanded clone.

V gene	clone size	J gene	D gene	CDR3 protein	CDR3 DNA
TRBV6-5	NA	TRBJ2-4	NA	CASSIERGGKNIQYF	TGTGCCAGCAGTATCGAGCGAGGTGGCAAAAACATTCAGTACTTC
TRBV30	NA	TRBJ1-2	NA	CAWSSGLGNFF	TGTGCCTGGAGCTCGGGATTAGGCAATTTCTTC
TRBV6-5	NA	TRBJ2-2	NA	CASTLPVAGELFF	TGTGCCAGCACTCTCCCAGTTGCCGGGGAGCTGTTTTTT
TRBV21-1	NA	TRBJ2-3	NA	CASSNPGTYTDTQYF	TGTGCCAGCAGCAATCCGGGAACCTACACAGATACGCAGTATTTT
TRBV6-2/TRBV6-3	NA	TRBJ1-5	TRBD1	CASSWGTGGQPQHF	TGTGCCAGCAGTTGGGGGACAGGCGGTCAGCCCCAGCATTTT
TRBV25-1	NA	TRBJ2-5	TRBD1	CASSERAPGQTQETQYF	TGTGCCAGCAGTGAACGCGCCCCGGGACAGACACAAGAGACCCAGTACTTC
TRBV28	NA	TRBJ2-2	NA	CASSLNRNTGELFF	TGTGCCAGCAGTTTGAACAGGAACACCGGGGAGCTGTTTTTT
TRBV5-5	once	TRBJ2-5	NA	CASSPGQNRETQYF	TGTGCCAGCAGCCCCGGACAAAATCGGGAGACCCAGTACTTC
TRBV7-9	once	TRBJ1-3	NA	CASEPQGGTGNTIYF	TGTGCCAGTGAGCCACAGGGTGGAACTGGAAACACCATATATTTT
TRBV2	few	TRBJ2-7	TRBD1	CATNRDRGQYEQYF	TGTGCCACCAACCGGGACAGGGGGCAATACGAGCAGTACTTC
TRBV24-1	NA	TRBJ2-3	TRBD2	CATSDFSGGADTQYF	TGTGCCACCAGTGATTTCAGCGGGGGGGCAGATACGCAGTATTTT
TRBV4-1	NA	TRBJ2-2	TRBD2	CASSQGLAGGGELFF	TGCGCCAGCAGCCAAGGACTAGCGGGAGGCGGGGAGCTGTTTTTT
TRBV10-3	NA	TRBJ2-1	TRBD2	CAIGRAGGRAANEQFF	TGTGCCATCGGCCGAGCGGGCGGGAGGGCCGCCAATGAGCAGTTCTTC
TRBV6-6	few	TRBJ1-6	TRBD1	CASSPDRVKNSPLHF	TGTGCCAGCAGCCCTGACAGGGTGAAAAATTCACCCCTCCACTTT
TRBV27	few	TRBJ1-1	TRBD1	CASSFRGQGNTEAFF	TGTGCCAGCAGTTTTCGGGGACAGGGCAACACTGAAGCTTTCTTT
TRBV15	NA	TRBJ1-3	TRBD1	CATSRDRLGTGSGNTIYF	TGTGCCACCAGCAGAGATAGGTTGGGGACAGGGTCTGGAAACACCATATATTTT
TRBV5-1	NA	TRBJ1-4	TRBD1	CASSLTGGRGEKLFF	TGCGCCAGCAGCCTAACAGGGGGCCGGGGTGAAAAACTGTTTTTT
TRBV28	NA	TRBJ2-7	TRBD2	CASTQRRGLAGVEQYF	TGTGCCAGCACCCAGAGAAGGGGACTAGCGGGAGTCGAGCAGTACTTC
TRBV5-1	NA	TRBJ1-2	NA	CASRLNSYGYTF	TGCGCCAGCAGGTTGAACAGTTATGGCTACACCTTC
TRBV10-3	NA	TRBJ1-1	NA	CAIRRDTDSTEAFF	TGTGCCATCAGGAGGGACACGGATTCCACTGAAGCTTTCTTT
TRBV19	NA	TRBJ2-7	TRBD2	CASSIGLDYYEQYF	TGTGCCAGTAGTATCGGACTAGACTACTACGAGCAGTACTTC
TRBV2	NA	TRBJ1-2	TRBD1	CASSQDRTVGYGYTF	TGTGCCAGCAGTCAGGACAGGACCGTAGGCTATGGCTACACCTTC